This entry features one T cell receptor (beta chain) sequence. Libraries were prepared by immunoSEQ multiplex PCR; TCRdb keeps only in-frame clonotypes and omits some of them. The table includes approximately 76,000 clones, 75% to 95% detected once. The sample comes from a study of technical replicates of blood from a few donors. V lost 2 bases and J lost 6; bases outside the gene matches: 9. This CDR3 spans 16 amino acids. Germline values: CDR1 MNHNS, CDR2 SASEGT. This chain connects TRBV6-1 to TRBJ1-5, with 8 bases matching TRBD1. The TCR was taken from a human donor in good health. Sequencing input: T cells isolated from PBMCs. CDR3 sequence (DNA): TGTGCCAGCAGTGAACGACAGCAGGGGGCAGGTCAGCCCCAGCATTTT. Translation: CASSERQQGAGQPQHF.